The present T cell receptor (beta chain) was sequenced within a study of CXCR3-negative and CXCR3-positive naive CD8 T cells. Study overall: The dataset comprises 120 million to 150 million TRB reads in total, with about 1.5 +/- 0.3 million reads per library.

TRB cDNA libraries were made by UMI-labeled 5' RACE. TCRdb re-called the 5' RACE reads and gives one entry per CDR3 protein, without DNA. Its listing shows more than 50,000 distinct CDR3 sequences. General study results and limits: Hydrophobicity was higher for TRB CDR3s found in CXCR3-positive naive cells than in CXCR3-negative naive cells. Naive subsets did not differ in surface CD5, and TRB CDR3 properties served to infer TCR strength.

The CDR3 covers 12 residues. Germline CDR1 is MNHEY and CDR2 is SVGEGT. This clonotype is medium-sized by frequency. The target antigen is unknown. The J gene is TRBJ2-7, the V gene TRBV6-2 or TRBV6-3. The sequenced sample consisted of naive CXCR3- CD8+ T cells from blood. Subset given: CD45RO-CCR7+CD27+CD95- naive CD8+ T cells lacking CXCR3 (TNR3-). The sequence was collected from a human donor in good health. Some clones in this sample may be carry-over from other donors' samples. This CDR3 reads CASSSDNYEQYF.